These T cell receptor beta chains were read from a single sample in a study of T cells in Graves' hyperthyroidism and ophthalmopathy. TCRdb re-derived calls from the multiplex PCR reads in MiXCR, one entry per CDR3 protein. Counted here are 400,000 to 500,000 distinct CDR3 sequences, roughly an eighth occurring once; the ten biggest clones make up around 17%. The sequenced sample was blood. The receptors derive from a woman between 18 and 30 years old with Graves' hyperthyroidism. The CDR3 runs from the conserved cysteine through the conserved F or W. The D gene is left open where the match is weak. Part of the rows lack a size; the others show once, few, many or a class for expanded clones.

j_gene: TRBJ2-2; d_gene: TRBD2; v_gene: TRBV3-1; abundance: many; CDR3nt: TGTGCCAGCAGCCAAGAAAGCGGGAGGGCGGCCGGGGAGCTGTTTTTT; CDR3aa: CASSQESGRAAGELFF
j_gene: TRBJ2-7; d_gene: TRBD2; v_gene: TRBV7-3; abundance: many; CDR3nt: TGTGCCAGCAGCCCGTGGACTAGCGGGAGAGTCTACGAGCAGTACTTC; CDR3aa: CASSPWTSGRVYEQYF
j_gene: TRBJ1-6; d_gene: TRBD1; v_gene: TRBV20-1; abundance: many; CDR3nt: TGCAGTGCTAGAATGACAGGGGCGGTGGCGAATTCACCCCTCCACTTT; CDR3aa: CSARMTGAVANSPLHF
j_gene: TRBJ1-1; d_gene: .; v_gene: TRBV10-2; abundance: many; CDR3nt: TGCGCCAGCAGTGAGGGGGGGCTCGGAGACACTGAAGCTTTCTTT; CDR3aa: CASSEGGLGDTEAFF
j_gene: TRBJ1-2; d_gene: .; v_gene: TRBV5-1; abundance: many; CDR3nt: TGCGCCAGCAGCTTAGTCAGAGACTATGGCTACACCTTC; CDR3aa: CASSLVRDYGYTF
j_gene: TRBJ1-2; d_gene: .; v_gene: TRBV10-2; abundance: few; CDR3nt: TGCGCCAGCAGTGAGTCAGCGGATTATGGCTACACCTTC; CDR3aa: CASSESADYGYTF
j_gene: TRBJ1-5; d_gene: TRBD1; v_gene: TRBV12-3/TRBV12-4; abundance: many; CDR3nt: TGTGCCAGCAGCCCAGGGACAGTTAAGGCTCAGCCCCAGCATTTT; CDR3aa: CASSPGTVKAQPQHF
j_gene: TRBJ1-5; d_gene: .; v_gene: TRBV7-9; abundance: .; CDR3nt: TGTGCCAGCACCCTAGGAGGTGGACAGCCCCAGCATTTT; CDR3aa: CASTLGGGQPQHF
j_gene: TRBJ2-2; d_gene: .; v_gene: TRBV29-1; abundance: many; CDR3nt: TGCAGCTGCGGCGGGGCGAACACCGGGGAGCTGTTTTTT; CDR3aa: CSCGGANTGELFF
j_gene: TRBJ2-1; d_gene: TRBD2; v_gene: TRBV12-3/TRBV12-4; abundance: many; CDR3nt: TGTGCCAGCACCCGGACTAGCGGGAGGGGTAATGAGCAGTTCTTC; CDR3aa: CASTRTSGRGNEQFF
j_gene: TRBJ1-4; d_gene: .; v_gene: TRBV30; abundance: .; CDR3nt: TGTGCCTGGAGTGTTTTACCGAATGAAAAACTGTTTTTT; CDR3aa: CAWSVLPNEKLFF
j_gene: TRBJ1-4; d_gene: TRBD1; v_gene: TRBV11-2; abundance: many; CDR3nt: TGTGCCAGCAGCTGGGACAGGGGGAGTGAAAAACTGTTTTTT; CDR3aa: CASSWDRGSEKLFF
j_gene: TRBJ1-1; d_gene: .; v_gene: TRBV10-3; abundance: .; CDR3nt: TGTGCCATAAATTCCGGGGACACTGAAGCTTTCTTT; CDR3aa: CAINSGDTEAFF
j_gene: TRBJ2-3; d_gene: .; v_gene: TRBV6-5; abundance: few; CDR3nt: TGTGCCAGCAGTTACAACCCAGAAGATACGCAGTATTTT; CDR3aa: CASSYNPEDTQYF
j_gene: TRBJ1-5; d_gene: TRBD1; v_gene: TRBV10-3; abundance: many; CDR3nt: TGTGCCATCAGTGGAGGGGGGACAGTGGGCAATCAGCCCCAGCATTTT; CDR3aa: CAISGGGTVGNQPQHF
j_gene: TRBJ2-7; d_gene: TRBD1; v_gene: TRBV7-6; abundance: .; CDR3nt: TGTGCCAGCAGCTTAGTCGGAGACAGGGTCCACGAGCAGTACTTC; CDR3aa: CASSLVGDRVHEQYF
j_gene: TRBJ1-1; d_gene: .; v_gene: TRBV20-1; abundance: few; CDR3nt: TGCAGAAAAGGCAGTGAAGCTTTCTTT; CDR3aa: CRKGSEAFF
j_gene: TRBJ2-7; d_gene: .; v_gene: TRBV19; abundance: .; CDR3nt: TGTGCCAGTTCCGTAAAGGTGCTAGCTAGGTCCTACGAGCAGTACTTC; CDR3aa: CASSVKVLARSYEQYF
j_gene: TRBJ2-4; d_gene: TRBD1; v_gene: TRBV19; abundance: few; CDR3nt: TGTGCCAGTAGTCCACGGACAGGGAAAAACATTCAGTACTTC; CDR3aa: CASSPRTGKNIQYF
j_gene: TRBJ1-2; d_gene: TRBD1; v_gene: TRBV2; abundance: many; CDR3nt: TGTGCCAGCAGTTCCGGGACAGGGGATTGGTATGGCTACACCTTC; CDR3aa: CASSSGTGDWYGYTF
j_gene: TRBJ2-7; d_gene: TRBD1; v_gene: TRBV11-2; abundance: .; CDR3nt: TGTGCCAGCAGCTTAGTGGGACAGGGCGCGTCCTACGAGCAGTACTTC; CDR3aa: CASSLVGQGASYEQYF
j_gene: TRBJ1-5; d_gene: .; v_gene: TRBV7-9; abundance: few; CDR3nt: TGTGCCAGCAGCGGGGAAAAGGGGAATCAGCCCCAGCATTTT; CDR3aa: CASSGEKGNQPQHF
j_gene: TRBJ2-5; d_gene: .; v_gene: TRBV20-1; abundance: many; CDR3nt: TGCAGTGCTCCTGACGTCCCCCCAGAGACCCAGTACTTC; CDR3aa: CSAPDVPPETQYF
j_gene: TRBJ1-4; d_gene: .; v_gene: TRBV7-8; abundance: .; CDR3nt: TGTGCCAGCAGCTTAGAGGGCAGAAAACTGTTTTTT; CDR3aa: CASSLEGRKLFF
j_gene: TRBJ1-3; d_gene: .; v_gene: TRBV20-1; abundance: .; CDR3nt: TGCAGTGCGGGGGGAAATTCTGGAAACACCATATATTTT; CDR3aa: CSAGGNSGNTIYF
j_gene: TRBJ2-1; d_gene: .; v_gene: TRBV7-2; abundance: many; CDR3nt: TGTGCCAGCAGCTTAGCGGGAGACGGTCGTGAGCAGTTCTTC; CDR3aa: CASSLAGDGREQFF
j_gene: TRBJ2-7; d_gene: TRBD2; v_gene: TRBV20-1; abundance: .; CDR3nt: TGCAGTGCTAGGGGGGGGGACCGCTACGAGCAGTACTTC; CDR3aa: CSARGGDRYEQYF
j_gene: TRBJ2-2; d_gene: .; v_gene: TRBV5-1; abundance: many; CDR3nt: TGCGCCAGCAGCTTGGCCTCACCGGGAGTGGGCACCGGGGAGCTGTTTTTT; CDR3aa: CASSLASPGVGTGELFF
j_gene: TRBJ2-3; d_gene: .; v_gene: TRBV10-3; abundance: few; CDR3nt: TGTGCCATCAGCGCCCCCTCGCTAGTGGTGGGAACAGATACGCAGTATTTT; CDR3aa: CAISAPSLVVGTDTQYF
j_gene: TRBJ2-5; d_gene: TRBD1; v_gene: TRBV27; abundance: .; CDR3nt: TGTGCCAGCAGGTCAGGGACAGAAAAGGGAGAGACCCAGTACTTC; CDR3aa: CASRSGTEKGETQYF
j_gene: TRBJ2-3; d_gene: .; v_gene: TRBV18; abundance: many; CDR3nt: TGTGCCAGCTCACCAGGGAGATCCACAGATACGCAGTATTTT; CDR3aa: CASSPGRSTDTQYF
j_gene: TRBJ2-1; d_gene: TRBD2; v_gene: TRBV7-7; abundance: few; CDR3nt: TGTGCTAGCAGAAAAAAACTAGCGGGAGAAGGTTGGCCCTACAATGAGCAGTTCTTC; CDR3aa: CASRKKLAGEGWPYNEQFF
j_gene: TRBJ2-2; d_gene: TRBD2; v_gene: TRBV5-6; abundance: few; CDR3nt: TGTGCCAGCAGCTTGGGGGGCGGGAGGGCCGGCACCGGGGAGCTGTTTTTT; CDR3aa: CASSLGGGRAGTGELFF
j_gene: TRBJ2-1; d_gene: .; v_gene: TRBV5-8; abundance: few; CDR3nt: TGTGCCAGCAGCTTGGACTGGCGAGCTGAGCAGTTCTTC; CDR3aa: CASSLDWRAEQFF
j_gene: TRBJ1-5; d_gene: TRBD1; v_gene: TRBV12-5; abundance: few; CDR3nt: TGTGCTAGTGGTCCCGGGACAGGGAGCAATCAGCCCCAGCATTTT; CDR3aa: CASGPGTGSNQPQHF
j_gene: TRBJ1-6; d_gene: .; v_gene: TRBV12-5; abundance: .; CDR3nt: TGTGCTAGTGGTTTGGTACGAGTTCCGGGAGATTCACCCCTCCACTTT; CDR3aa: CASGLVRVPGDSPLHF
j_gene: TRBJ1-1; d_gene: .; v_gene: TRBV29-1; abundance: .; CDR3nt: TGCAGCGTTGAAATAACCGCCAACACTGAAGCTTTCTTT; CDR3aa: CSVEITANTEAFF
j_gene: TRBJ2-3; d_gene: TRBD2; v_gene: TRBV11-1; abundance: many; CDR3nt: TGTGCCAGCAGCTTAGAGCTAGCGGGGAACACAGATACGCAGTATTTT; CDR3aa: CASSLELAGNTDTQYF
j_gene: TRBJ2-3; d_gene: .; v_gene: TRBV15; abundance: .; CDR3nt: TGTGCCACCGGCCTCAAGGGAGATACGCAGTATTTT; CDR3aa: CATGLKGDTQYF
j_gene: TRBJ2-1; d_gene: .; v_gene: TRBV29-1; abundance: .; CDR3nt: TGCAGCGTTGGGGCTAGTCCGAGATTCTCCTACAATGAGCAGTTCTTC; CDR3aa: CSVGASPRFSYNEQFF
j_gene: TRBJ2-3; d_gene: TRBD2; v_gene: TRBV10-3; abundance: many; CDR3nt: TGTGCCATCAGCGGAGGACATAGCGGGAACACAGATACGCAGTATTTT; CDR3aa: CAISGGHSGNTDTQYF
j_gene: TRBJ2-1; d_gene: .; v_gene: TRBV7-9; abundance: many; CDR3nt: TGTGCCAGCAGCTTACGCAACACTTACAATGAGCAGTTCTTC; CDR3aa: CASSLRNTYNEQFF
j_gene: TRBJ2-6; d_gene: TRBD2; v_gene: TRBV6-2/TRBV6-3; abundance: few; CDR3nt: TGTGCCAGCAGGCTACGCGTCGGGAGGGCCTATGGGGCCAACGTCCTGACTTTC; CDR3aa: CASRLRVGRAYGANVLTF
j_gene: TRBJ1-3; d_gene: .; v_gene: TRBV19; abundance: .; CDR3nt: TGTGCCAGTAACCCGGATCCCTCTGGAAACACCATATATTTT; CDR3aa: CASNPDPSGNTIYF
j_gene: TRBJ1-3; d_gene: .; v_gene: TRBV24-1; abundance: .; CDR3nt: TGTGCCACCAGTGATTTACGATCCGAGGGCTCAAATTCTGGAAACACCATATATTTT; CDR3aa: CATSDLRSEGSNSGNTIYF
j_gene: TRBJ2-3; d_gene: .; v_gene: TRBV5-4; abundance: .; CDR3nt: TGTGCCTGCCGACGAGAGGCGGGTAGCACAGATACGCAGTATTTT; CDR3aa: CACRREAGSTDTQYF
j_gene: TRBJ2-7; d_gene: .; v_gene: TRBV6-6; abundance: many; CDR3nt: TGTGCCAGCAGTTACTGGGGTGCGGAGCAGTACTTC; CDR3aa: CASSYWGAEQYF
j_gene: TRBJ2-1; d_gene: .; v_gene: TRBV12-3/TRBV12-4; abundance: many; CDR3nt: TGTGCCAGCAACCTTTATGGGCGTGATGAGCAGTTCTTC; CDR3aa: CASNLYGRDEQFF
j_gene: TRBJ2-3; d_gene: TRBD1; v_gene: TRBV29-1; abundance: many; CDR3nt: TGCAGCGTTGATCCCTCCAGGGGGCGAGAAGATACGCAGTATTTT; CDR3aa: CSVDPSRGREDTQYF
j_gene: TRBJ2-1; d_gene: TRBD2; v_gene: TRBV9; abundance: .; CDR3nt: TGTGCCAGCAGCGTAGAAGGCGGGAGGGCCTCCTACAATGAGCAGTTCTTC; CDR3aa: CASSVEGGRASYNEQFF
j_gene: TRBJ1-1; d_gene: .; v_gene: TRBV20-1; abundance: .; CDR3nt: TGCAGTGCTAGAGATGTTTTGGGCCAGACAATTATGAACACTGAAGCTTTCTTT; CDR3aa: CSARDVLGQTIMNTEAFF
j_gene: TRBJ1-3; d_gene: .; v_gene: TRBV18; abundance: many; CDR3nt: TGTGCCAGCAGAACGGGACCGGCAAACTCTGGAAACACCATATATTTT; CDR3aa: CASRTGPANSGNTIYF
j_gene: TRBJ2-1; d_gene: TRBD2; v_gene: TRBV20-1; abundance: .; CDR3nt: TGCAGTGCTAGAGAACGCGTAGCGGGTGGTTTCAATGAGCAGTTCTTC; CDR3aa: CSARERVAGGFNEQFF
j_gene: TRBJ1-2; d_gene: .; v_gene: TRBV30; abundance: many; CDR3nt: TGTGCCTGGAGTCCTTCTCAGTGGGGCTACACCTTC; CDR3aa: CAWSPSQWGYTF
j_gene: TRBJ2-1; d_gene: TRBD2; v_gene: TRBV5-5; abundance: many; CDR3nt: TGTGCCAGCAGCCGCGGGACTAGCGGGAATGAGCAGTTCTTC; CDR3aa: CASSRGTSGNEQFF
j_gene: TRBJ1-5; d_gene: .; v_gene: TRBV20-1; abundance: many; CDR3nt: TGCAGTGCCCCGGAGCCCTCTAGTCATGGCCCGCCCCAGCATTTT; CDR3aa: CSAPEPSSHGPPQHF
j_gene: TRBJ1-1; d_gene: .; v_gene: TRBV4-2; abundance: .; CDR3nt: TGTGCCAGCAGCCAAGTTGCGATTTCGGAAATTTTAGCTGAAGCTTTCTTT; CDR3aa: CASSQVAISEILAEAFF
j_gene: TRBJ2-5; d_gene: TRBD2; v_gene: TRBV7-3; abundance: .; CDR3nt: TGTGCCAGCAGCGCGGGACTAGTTCCCCACGACGAGACCCAGTACTTC; CDR3aa: CASSAGLVPHDETQYF
j_gene: TRBJ1-1; d_gene: .; v_gene: TRBV5-8; abundance: .; CDR3nt: TGTGCCAGCAGCTTGGTGGCGAGACAAGCTTTCTTT; CDR3aa: CASSLVARQAFF
j_gene: TRBJ2-2; d_gene: .; v_gene: TRBV3-1; abundance: .; CDR3nt: TGTGCCAGCAGCCAAGAGTACCGGGACGGGGAGCTGTTTTTT; CDR3aa: CASSQEYRDGELFF